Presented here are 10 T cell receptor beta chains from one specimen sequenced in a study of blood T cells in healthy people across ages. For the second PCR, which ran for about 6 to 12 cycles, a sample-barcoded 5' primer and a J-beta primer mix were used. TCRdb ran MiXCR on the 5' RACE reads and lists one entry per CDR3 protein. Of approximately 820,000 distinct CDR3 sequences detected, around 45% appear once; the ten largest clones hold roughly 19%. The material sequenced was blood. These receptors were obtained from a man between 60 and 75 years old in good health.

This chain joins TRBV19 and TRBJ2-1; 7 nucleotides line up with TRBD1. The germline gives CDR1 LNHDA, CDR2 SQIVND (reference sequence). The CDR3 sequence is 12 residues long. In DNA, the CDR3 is TGTGCGCCCCAGGGGACAGACAATGAGCAGTTCTTC. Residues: CAPQGTDNEQFF.

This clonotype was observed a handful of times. The CDR3 sequence: CSAREGQGHFYGYTF. CDR3 DNA: TGCAGTGCTAGAGAGGGACAGGGCCACTTTTATGGCTACACCTTC. This chain uses TRBV20-1 with TRBJ1-2; 9 nucleotides match TRBD1. The junction had 7 bases not matched to a gene; V was cut back by 0 bases and J by 5 bases. The length of the CDR3 is 15 residues. Germline V gene sequence: CDR1 DFQATT, CDR2 SNEGSKA (reference sequence).

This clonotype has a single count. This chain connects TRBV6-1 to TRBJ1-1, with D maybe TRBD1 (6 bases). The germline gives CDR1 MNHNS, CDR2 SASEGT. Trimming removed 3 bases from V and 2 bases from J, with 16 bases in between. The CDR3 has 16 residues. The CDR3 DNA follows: TGTGCCAGCAGTGATATTCAGGGGAAACTAAACACTGAAGCTTTCTTT. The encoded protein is CASSDIQGKLNTEAFF.

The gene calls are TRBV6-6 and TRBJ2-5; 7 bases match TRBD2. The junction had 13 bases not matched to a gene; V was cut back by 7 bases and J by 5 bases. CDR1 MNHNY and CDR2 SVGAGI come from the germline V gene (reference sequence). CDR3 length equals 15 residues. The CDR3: CASTYGGFSMETQYF. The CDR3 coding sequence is TGTGCCAGCACCTACGGGGGGTTCTCGATGGAGACCCAGTACTTC.

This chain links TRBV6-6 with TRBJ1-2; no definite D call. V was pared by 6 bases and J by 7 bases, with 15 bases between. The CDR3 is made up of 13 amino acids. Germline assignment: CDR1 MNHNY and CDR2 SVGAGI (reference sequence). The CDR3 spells CASSTRDGVGYTF. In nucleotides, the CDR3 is TGTGCCAGCAGCACGCGGGATGGGGTTGGCTACACCTTC.

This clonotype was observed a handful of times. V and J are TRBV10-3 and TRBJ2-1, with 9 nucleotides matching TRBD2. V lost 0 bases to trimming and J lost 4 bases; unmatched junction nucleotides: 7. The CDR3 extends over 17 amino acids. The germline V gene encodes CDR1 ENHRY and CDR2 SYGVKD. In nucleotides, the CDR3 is TGTGCCATCAGTGAGTCTCGGCTAGCGGGGTCGTACAATGAGCAGTTCTTC. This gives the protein CAISESRLAGSYNEQFF.

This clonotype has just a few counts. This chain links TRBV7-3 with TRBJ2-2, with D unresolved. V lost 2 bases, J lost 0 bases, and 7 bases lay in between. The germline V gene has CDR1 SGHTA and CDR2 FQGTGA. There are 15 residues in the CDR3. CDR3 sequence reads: CASSLQHTNTGELFF. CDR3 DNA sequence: TGTGCCAGCAGCTTACAGCATACGAACACCGGGGAGCTGTTTTTT.

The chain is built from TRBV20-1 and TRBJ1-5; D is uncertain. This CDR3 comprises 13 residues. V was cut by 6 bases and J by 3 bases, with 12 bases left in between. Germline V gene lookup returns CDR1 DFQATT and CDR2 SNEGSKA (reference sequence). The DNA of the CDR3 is TGCAGTGCCCCGACGTCCCCCAATCAGCCCCAGCATTTT. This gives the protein CSAPTSPNQPQHF.

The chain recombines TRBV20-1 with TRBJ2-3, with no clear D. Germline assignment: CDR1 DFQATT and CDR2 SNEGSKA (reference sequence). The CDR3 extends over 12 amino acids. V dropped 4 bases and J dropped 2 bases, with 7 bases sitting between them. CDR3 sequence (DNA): TGCAGTGCTACAGGTCCCACAGATACGCAGTATTTT. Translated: CSATGPTDTQYF.

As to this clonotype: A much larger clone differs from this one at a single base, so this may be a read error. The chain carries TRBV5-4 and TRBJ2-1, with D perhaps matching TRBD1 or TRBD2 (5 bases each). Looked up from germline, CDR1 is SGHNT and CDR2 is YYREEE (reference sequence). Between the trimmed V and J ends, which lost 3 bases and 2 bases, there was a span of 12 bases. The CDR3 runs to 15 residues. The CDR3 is CASSWGSGTYNEQFF. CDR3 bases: TGTGCCAGCAGCTGGGGGAGTGGAACCTACAATGAGCAGTTCTTC.